This T cell receptor beta chain was sequenced for a study of blood T cells in healthy people across ages. In terms of origin and age, donors were healthy Caucasian individuals from Russia aged roughly 6 to 100. The CDR3 sequence is 15 residues long. Germline V gives CDR1 SGDLS, CDR2 YYNGEE. V was pared by 0 bases and J by 7 bases, with 5 bases of the junction left unmatched. A second 7 to 11 cycle PCR used barcoded and J-beta primers. Per sample, CDR3-containing paired-end reads numbered at least 3 million. TCRdb redid the calling of the 5' RACE reads with MiXCR, one entry per CDR3 protein. Found here are fewer than 900,000 distinct CDR3 sequences, around half of them singletons; the top ten hold approximately 32%.

Material for sequencing was blood. The V call is TRBV9, the J call TRBJ2-1; the match to TRBD2 covers 9 bases. This clonotype originated in a woman aged 55-70 years in good health. The CDR3 region has the DNA TGTGCCAGCAGCGTAGAGGGCGGGAGGGGGAATGAGCAGTTCTTC. Its translation is CASSVEGGRGNEQFF.